This T cell receptor beta chain came from a study of shared clonotypes between healthy human individuals. Trimming removed 8 bases from V and 2 bases from J, with 7 bases in between. This CDR3 has 13 amino acids. The germline V gene has CDR1 MNHNY and CDR2 SVGAGI (reference sequence). Deep-level assay runs were performed. Using immunoSEQ multiplex PCR, the repertoire was profiled, and TCRdb retains in-frame clones only, with some absent. Altogether about 700,000 clones are present, 92% being singletons, with the ten largest covering approximately 24%. Positive CCR7 selection of CD45RO-negative cells yielded the naive CD8 cells, and terminally differentiated effector memory CD45RA+ cells were excluded.

The sequence came from a man between 25 and 39 years old in good health. V is TRBV6-6 and J is TRBJ2-6; no reliable D call. Input material: naive CD8+ T cells sorted from blood. In nucleotides, the CDR3 is TGTGCCAGCGGACCAACTGGGGCCAACGTCCTGACTTTC. This codes for CASGPTGANVLTF.